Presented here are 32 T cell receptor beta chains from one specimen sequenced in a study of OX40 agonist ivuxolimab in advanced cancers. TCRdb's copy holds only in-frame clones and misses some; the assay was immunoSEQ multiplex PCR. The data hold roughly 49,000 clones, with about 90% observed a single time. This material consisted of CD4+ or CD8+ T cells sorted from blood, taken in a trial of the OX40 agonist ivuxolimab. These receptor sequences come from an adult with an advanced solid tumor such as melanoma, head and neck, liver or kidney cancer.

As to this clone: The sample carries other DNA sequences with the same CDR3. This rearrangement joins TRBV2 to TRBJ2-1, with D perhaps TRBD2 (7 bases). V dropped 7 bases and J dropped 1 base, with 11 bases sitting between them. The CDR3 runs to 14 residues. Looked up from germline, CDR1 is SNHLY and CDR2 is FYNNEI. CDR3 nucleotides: TGTGCCAGCAACGGGGGGCTGTCCTACAATGAGCAGTTCTTC. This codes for CASNGGLSYNEQFF.

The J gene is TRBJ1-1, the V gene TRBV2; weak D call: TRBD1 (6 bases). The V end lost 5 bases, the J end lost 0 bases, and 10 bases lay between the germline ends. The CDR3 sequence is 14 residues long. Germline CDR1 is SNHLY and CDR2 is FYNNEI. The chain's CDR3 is CASSRTELNTEAFF. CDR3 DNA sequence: TGTGCCAGCAGTCGGACAGAGTTGAACACTGAAGCTTTCTTT.

CDR3: CAWRLSEGDHSPLHF. The CDR3 DNA is TGTGCCTGGAGATTGAGTGAGGGGGATCATTCACCCCTCCACTTT. The rearrangement links TRBV30 to TRBJ1-6; D is perhaps TRBD1 (6 bases). Germline assignment: CDR1 GTSNPN and CDR2 SVGIG (reference sequence). CDR3 size: 15 residues. Trimming left V 3 bases short and J 8 bases short, with 17 bases between.

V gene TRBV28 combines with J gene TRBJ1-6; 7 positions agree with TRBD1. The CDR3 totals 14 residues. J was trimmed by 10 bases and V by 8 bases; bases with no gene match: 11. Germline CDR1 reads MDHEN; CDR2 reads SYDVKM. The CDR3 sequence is CASRTGTVRSPLHF. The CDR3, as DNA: TGTGCCAGCCGGACCGGGACAGTACGCTCACCCCTCCACTTT.

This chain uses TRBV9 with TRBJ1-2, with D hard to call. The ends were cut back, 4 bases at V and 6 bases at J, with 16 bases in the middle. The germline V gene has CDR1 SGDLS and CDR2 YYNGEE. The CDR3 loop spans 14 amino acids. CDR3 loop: CASSSLGTHHGYTF. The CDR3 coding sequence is TGTGCCAGCAGCTCATTGGGAACCCACCATGGCTACACCTTC.

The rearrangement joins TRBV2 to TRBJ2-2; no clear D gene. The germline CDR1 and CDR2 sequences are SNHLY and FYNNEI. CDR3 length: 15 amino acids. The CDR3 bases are TGTGCTTCTGAGGATTGGAACTTGGACACCGGGGAGCTGTTTTTT. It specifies CASEDWNLDTGELFF.

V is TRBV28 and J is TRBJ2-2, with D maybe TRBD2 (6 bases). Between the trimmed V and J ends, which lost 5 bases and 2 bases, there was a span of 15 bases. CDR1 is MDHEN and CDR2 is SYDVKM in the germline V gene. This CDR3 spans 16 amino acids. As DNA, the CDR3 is TGTGCCAGCAGTCTGGGGGGTTTGCTCAACACCGGGGAGCTGTTTTTT. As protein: CASSLGGLLNTGELFF.

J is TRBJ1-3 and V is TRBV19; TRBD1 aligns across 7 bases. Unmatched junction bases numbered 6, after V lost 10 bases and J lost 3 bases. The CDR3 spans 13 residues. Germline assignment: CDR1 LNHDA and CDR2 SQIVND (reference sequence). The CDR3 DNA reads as TGTGCCACCCAGGGACAGATTGGAAACACCATATATTTT. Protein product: CATQGQIGNTIYF.

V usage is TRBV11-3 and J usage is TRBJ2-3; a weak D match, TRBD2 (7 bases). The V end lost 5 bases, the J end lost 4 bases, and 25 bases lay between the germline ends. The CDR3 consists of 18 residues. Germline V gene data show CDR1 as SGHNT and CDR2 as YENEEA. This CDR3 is CASSEGFGGPGYSDTQYF. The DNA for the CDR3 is TGTGCCAGCAGCGAAGGCTTCGGGGGGCCGGGATATTCAGATACGCAGTATTTT. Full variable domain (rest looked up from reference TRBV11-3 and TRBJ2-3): EAGVVQSPRYKIIEKKQPVAFWCNPISGHNTLYWYLQNLGQGPELLIRYENEEAVDDSQLPKDRFSAERLKGVDSTLKIQPAELGDSAVYLCASSEGFGGPGYSDTQYFGPGTRLTVL.

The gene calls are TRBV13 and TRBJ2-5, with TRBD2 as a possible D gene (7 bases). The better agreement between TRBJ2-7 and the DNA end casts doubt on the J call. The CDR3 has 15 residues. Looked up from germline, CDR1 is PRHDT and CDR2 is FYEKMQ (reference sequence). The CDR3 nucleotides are TGTGCCAGCAGCCCCCCGGGCGGGGGCCCTTACGAGCAGTACTTC. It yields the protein CASSPPGGGPYEQYF.

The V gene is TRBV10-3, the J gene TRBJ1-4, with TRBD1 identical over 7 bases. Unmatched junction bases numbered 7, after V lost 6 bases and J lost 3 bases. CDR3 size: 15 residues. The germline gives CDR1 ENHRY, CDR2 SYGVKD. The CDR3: CAISLSTGPNEKLFF. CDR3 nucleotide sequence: TGTGCCATCAGCCTATCGACAGGGCCTAATGAAAAACTGTTTTTT.

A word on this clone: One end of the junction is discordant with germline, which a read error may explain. The DNA of the CDR3 is TGTGCTAGCAGCTTAGACGGAACAGATACGCAGTATTTT. It specifies CASSLDGTDTQYF. V is TRBV7-7 and J is TRBJ2-3; D is uncertain. CDR3 length equals 13 residues. Germline V gives CDR1 SSHAT, CDR2 FNYEAQ (reference sequence). The full variable domain, completed using reference TRBV7-7 and TRBJ2-3, is GAGVSQSPRYKVTKRGQDVTLRCDPISSHATLYWYQQALGQGPEFLTYFNYEAQPDKSGLPSDRFSAERPEGSISTLTIQRTEQRDSAMYRCASSLDGTDTQYFGPGTRLTVL.

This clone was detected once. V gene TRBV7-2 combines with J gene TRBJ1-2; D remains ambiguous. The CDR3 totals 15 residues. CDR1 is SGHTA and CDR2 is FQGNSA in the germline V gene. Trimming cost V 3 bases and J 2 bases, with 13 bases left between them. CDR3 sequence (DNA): TGTGCCAGCAGCTTCCCGCCGACGGGGAACTATGGCTACACCTTC. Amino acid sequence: CASSFPPTGNYGYTF.

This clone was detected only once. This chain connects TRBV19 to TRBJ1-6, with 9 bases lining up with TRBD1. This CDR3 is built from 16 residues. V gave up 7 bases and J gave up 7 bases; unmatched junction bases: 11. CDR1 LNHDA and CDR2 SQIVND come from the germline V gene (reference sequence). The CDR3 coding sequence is TGTGCCAGTAACACCGGGACAGGGAGTCAGAATTCACCCCTCCACTTT. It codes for CASNTGTGSQNSPLHF.

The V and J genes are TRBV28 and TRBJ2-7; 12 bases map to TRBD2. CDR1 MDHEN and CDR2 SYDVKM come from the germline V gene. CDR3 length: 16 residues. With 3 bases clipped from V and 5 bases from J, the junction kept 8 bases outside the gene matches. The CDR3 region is CASSFEGLAGRNEQYF. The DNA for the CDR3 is TGTGCCAGCAGTTTCGAAGGACTAGCGGGAAGGAACGAGCAGTACTTC.

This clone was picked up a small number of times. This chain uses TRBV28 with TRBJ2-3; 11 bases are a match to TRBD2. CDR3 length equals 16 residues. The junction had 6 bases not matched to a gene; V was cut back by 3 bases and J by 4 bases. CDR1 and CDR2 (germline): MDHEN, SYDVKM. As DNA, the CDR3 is TGTGCCAGCAGTTTCCTTAGCGGGGGGGCCGCAGATACGCAGTATTTT. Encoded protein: CASSFLSGGAADTQYF.

The CDR3 region has the DNA TGCGCCAGCAGCTCCCATGACCTCGGGACTGAAGCTTTCTTT. Its protein is CASSSHDLGTEAFF. The chain couples TRBV5-1 to TRBJ1-1; D is ambiguous. Between the trimmed V and J ends, which lost 3 bases and 5 bases, there was a span of 14 bases. The CDR3 is 14 residues long. In germline, CDR1 is SGHRS, CDR2 YFSETQ.

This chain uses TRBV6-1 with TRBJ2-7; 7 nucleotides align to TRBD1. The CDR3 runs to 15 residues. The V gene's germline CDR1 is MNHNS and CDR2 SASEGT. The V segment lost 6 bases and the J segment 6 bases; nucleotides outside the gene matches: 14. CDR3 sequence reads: CASRPPGQSHGEQYF. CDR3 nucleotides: TGTGCCAGCAGGCCTCCGGGACAGTCACATGGCGAGCAGTACTTC.

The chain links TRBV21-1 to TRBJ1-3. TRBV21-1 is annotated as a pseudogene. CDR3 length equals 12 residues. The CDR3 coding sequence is TGTGCCATCCAGACCCGAGGAAACACCATATATTTT. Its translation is CAIQTRGNTIYF.

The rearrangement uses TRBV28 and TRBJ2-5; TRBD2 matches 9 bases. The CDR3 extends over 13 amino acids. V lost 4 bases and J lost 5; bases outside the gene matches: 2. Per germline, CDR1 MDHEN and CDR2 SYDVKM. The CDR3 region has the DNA TGTGCCAGCAGTTCAAGCGGGGGGGAGACCCAGTACTTC. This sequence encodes CASSSSGGETQYF.

DNA for the CDR3: TGTGCCAGCAGTCTTCGACAGGGGGACGAGCAGTACTTC. Amino acids: CASSLRQGDEQYF. This chain connects TRBV6-1 to TRBJ2-7, with 9 bases fitting TRBD1. Germline V lookup: CDR1 MNHNS, CDR2 SASEGT. CDR3 length: 13 amino acids. The trim removed 5 bases at V and 5 bases at J, leaving 4 bases unmatched.

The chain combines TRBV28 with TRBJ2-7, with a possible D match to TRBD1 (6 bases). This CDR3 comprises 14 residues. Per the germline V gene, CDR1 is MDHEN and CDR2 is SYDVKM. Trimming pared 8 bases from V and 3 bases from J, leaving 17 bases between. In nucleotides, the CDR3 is TGTGCCAGCGTCCCCCAGGGGAAGAACTACGAGCAGTACTTC. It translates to CASVPQGKNYEQYF.

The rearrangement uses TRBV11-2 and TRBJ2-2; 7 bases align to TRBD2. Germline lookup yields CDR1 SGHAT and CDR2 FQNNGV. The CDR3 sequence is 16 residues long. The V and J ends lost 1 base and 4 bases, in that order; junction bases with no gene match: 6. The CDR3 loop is CASSLGHGGGTGELFF. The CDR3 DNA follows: TGTGCCAGCAGCTTAGGACATGGCGGGGGCACCGGGGAGCTGTTTTTT.

The CDR3 region is CASSLASREAFF. The CDR3 nucleotides are TGTGCCAGCAGCTTAGCCAGTCGGGAAGCTTTCTTT. V is TRBV7-9 and J is TRBJ1-1; D is unclear. The ends were cut back, 0 bases at V and 8 bases at J, with 7 bases in the middle. The CDR3 runs 12 residues. Germline V gene sequence: CDR1 SEHNR, CDR2 FQNEAQ (reference sequence).

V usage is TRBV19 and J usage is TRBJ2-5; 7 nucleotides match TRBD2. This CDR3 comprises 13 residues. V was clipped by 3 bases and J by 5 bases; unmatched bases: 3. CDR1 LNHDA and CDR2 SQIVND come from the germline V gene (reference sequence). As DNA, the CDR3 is TGTGCCAGTAGTATGCGGGAGCGGGAGACCCAGTACTTC. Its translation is CASSMRERETQYF.

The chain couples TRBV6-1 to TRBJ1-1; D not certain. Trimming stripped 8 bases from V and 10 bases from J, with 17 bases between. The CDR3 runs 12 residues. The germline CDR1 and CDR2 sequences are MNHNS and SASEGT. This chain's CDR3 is CASRPEGGIAFF. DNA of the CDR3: TGTGCCAGCCGCCCCGAGGGAGGGATAGCTTTCTTT.

CDR3 residues: CASSSPVAGANVLTF. CDR3 nucleotides: TGTGCCAGCAGCTCTCCGGTGGCGGGGGCCAACGTCCTGACTTTC. The chain has TRBV6-6 and TRBJ2-6; no firm D call. V gave up 6 bases and J gave up 4 bases, with 13 bases separating them. From germline, CDR1 is MNHNY and CDR2 SVGAGI (reference sequence). CDR3 length: 15 amino acids.

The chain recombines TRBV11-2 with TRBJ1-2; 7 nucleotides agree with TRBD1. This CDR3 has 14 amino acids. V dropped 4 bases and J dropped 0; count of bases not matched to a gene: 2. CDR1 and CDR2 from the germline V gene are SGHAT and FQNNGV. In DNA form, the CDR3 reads TGTGCCAGCAGCTCCGGGACAGCTAACTATGGCTACACCTTC. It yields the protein CASSSGTANYGYTF. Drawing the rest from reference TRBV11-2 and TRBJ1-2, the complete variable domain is EAGVAQSPRYKIIEKRQSVAFWCNPISGHATLYWYQQILGQGPKLLIQFQNNGVVDDSQLPKDRFSAERLKGVDSTLKIQPAKLEDSAVYLCASSSGTANYGYTFGSGTRLTVV.

Written as DNA, the CDR3 is TGTGCCAGCTCACGGGACAGGGGGCTTAGCAATGAGCAGTTCTTC. Translation gives CASSRDRGLSNEQFF. This chain connects TRBV18 to TRBJ2-1; 12 nucleotides align to TRBD1. Germline CDR1 is KGHSH and CDR2 is LQKENI. The CDR3 runs 15 residues. V lost 4 bases, J lost 6 bases, and 4 bases stayed unmatched.

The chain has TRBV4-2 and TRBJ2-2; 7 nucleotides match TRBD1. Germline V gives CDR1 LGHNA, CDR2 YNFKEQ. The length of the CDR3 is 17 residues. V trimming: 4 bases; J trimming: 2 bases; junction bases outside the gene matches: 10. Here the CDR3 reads CASSPSQGTDNTGELFF. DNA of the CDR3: TGTGCCAGCAGCCCCTCACAGGGGACCGACAACACCGGGGAGCTGTTTTTT.

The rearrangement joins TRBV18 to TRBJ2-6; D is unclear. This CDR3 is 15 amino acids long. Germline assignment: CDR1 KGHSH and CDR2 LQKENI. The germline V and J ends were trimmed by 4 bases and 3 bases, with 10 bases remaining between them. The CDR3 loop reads CASSRLDGGANVLTF. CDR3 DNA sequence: TGTGCCAGCTCACGCCTCGATGGTGGGGCCAACGTCCTGACTTTC.

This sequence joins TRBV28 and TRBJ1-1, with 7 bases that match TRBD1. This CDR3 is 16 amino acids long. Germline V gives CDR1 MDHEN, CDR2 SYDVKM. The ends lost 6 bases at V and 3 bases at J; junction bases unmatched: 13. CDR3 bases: TGTGCCAGCAGACCCCAAAGACAGGGCGTGTACACTGAAGCTTTCTTT. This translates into CASRPQRQGVYTEAFF.